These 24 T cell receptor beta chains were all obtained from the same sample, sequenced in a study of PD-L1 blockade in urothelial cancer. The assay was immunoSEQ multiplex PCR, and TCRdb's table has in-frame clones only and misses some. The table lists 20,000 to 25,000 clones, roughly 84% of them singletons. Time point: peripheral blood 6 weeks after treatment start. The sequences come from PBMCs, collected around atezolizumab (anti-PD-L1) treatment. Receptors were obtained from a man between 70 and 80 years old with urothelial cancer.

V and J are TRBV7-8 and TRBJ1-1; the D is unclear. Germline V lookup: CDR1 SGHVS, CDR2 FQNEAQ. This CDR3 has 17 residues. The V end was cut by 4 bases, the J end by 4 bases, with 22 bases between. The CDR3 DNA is TGTGCCAGCAGCTCGTCGGGAGATAGATCAGTGGGCACTGAAGCTTTCTTT. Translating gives CASSSSGDRSVGTEAFF.

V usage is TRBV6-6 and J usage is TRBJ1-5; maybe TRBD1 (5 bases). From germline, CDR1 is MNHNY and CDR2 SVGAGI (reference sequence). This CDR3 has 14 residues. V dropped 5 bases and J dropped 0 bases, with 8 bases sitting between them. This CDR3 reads CASSPDSSNQPQHF. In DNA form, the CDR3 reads TGTGCCAGCAGTCCAGACAGTAGCAATCAGCCCCAGCATTTT.

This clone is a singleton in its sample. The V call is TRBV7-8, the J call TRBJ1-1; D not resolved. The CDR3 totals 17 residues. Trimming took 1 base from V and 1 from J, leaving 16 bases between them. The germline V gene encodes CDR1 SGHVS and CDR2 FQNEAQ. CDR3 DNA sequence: TGTGCCAGCAGCTTAGGTCGGAGGGCGAAAGGGAACACTGAAGCTTTCTTT. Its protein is CASSLGRRAKGNTEAFF.

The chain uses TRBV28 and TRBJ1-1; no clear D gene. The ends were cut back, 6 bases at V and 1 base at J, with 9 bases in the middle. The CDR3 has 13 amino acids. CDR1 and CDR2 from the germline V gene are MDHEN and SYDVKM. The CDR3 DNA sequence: TGTGCCAGCAGCGGGGTACCGAACACTGAAGCTTTCTTT. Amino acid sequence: CASSGVPNTEAFF.

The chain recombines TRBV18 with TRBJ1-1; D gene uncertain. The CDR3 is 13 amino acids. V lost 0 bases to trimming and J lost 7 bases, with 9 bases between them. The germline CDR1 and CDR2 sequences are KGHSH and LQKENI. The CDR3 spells CASSPPNNFEAFF. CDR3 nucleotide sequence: TGTGCCAGCTCACCACCAAATAACTTTGAAGCTTTCTTT.

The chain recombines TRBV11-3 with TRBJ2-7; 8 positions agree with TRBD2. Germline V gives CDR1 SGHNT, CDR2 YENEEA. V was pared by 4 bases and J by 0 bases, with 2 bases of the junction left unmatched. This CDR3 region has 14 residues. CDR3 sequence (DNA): TGTGCCAGCAGCTCGGGGGGGAACTCCTACGAGCAGTACTTC. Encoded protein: CASSSGGNSYEQYF.

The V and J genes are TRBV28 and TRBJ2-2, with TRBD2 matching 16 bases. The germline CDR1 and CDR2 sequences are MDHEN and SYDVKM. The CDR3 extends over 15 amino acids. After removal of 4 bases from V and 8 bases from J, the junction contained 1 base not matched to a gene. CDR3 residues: CASSWGLAGGGELFF. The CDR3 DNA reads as TGTGCCAGCAGTTGGGGACTAGCGGGAGGGGGGGAGCTGTTTTTT.

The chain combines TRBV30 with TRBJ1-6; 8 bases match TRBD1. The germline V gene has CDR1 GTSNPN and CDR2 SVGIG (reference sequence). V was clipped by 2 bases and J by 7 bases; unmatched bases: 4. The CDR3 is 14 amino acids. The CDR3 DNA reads TGTGCCTGGAGTATCGGACAGGGAAATTCACCCCTCCACTTT. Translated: CAWSIGQGNSPLHF. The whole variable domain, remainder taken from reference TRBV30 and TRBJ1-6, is SQTIHQWPATLVQPVGSPLSLECTVEGTSNPNLYWYRQAAGRGLQLLFYSVGIGQISSEVPQNLSASRPQDRQFILSSKKLLLSDSGFYLCAWSIGQGNSPLHFGNGTRLTVT.

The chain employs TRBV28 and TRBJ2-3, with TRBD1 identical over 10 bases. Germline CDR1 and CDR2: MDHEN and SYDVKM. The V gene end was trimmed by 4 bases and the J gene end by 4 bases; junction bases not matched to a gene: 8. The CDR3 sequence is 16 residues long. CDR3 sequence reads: CASSSLRGQGADTQYF. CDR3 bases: TGTGCCAGCAGTTCCCTCCGAGGACAGGGGGCAGATACGCAGTATTTT. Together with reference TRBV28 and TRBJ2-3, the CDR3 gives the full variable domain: DVKVTQSSRYLVKRTGEKVFLECVQDMDHENMFWYRQDPGLGLRLIYFSYDVKMKEKGDIPEGYSVSREKKERFSLILESASTNQTSMYLCASSSLRGQGADTQYFGPGTRLTVL.

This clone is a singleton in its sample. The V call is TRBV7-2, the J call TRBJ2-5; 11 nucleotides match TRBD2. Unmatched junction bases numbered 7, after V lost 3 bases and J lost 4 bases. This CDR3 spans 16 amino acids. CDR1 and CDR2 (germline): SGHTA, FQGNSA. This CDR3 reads CASSLVAGGVRETQYF. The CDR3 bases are TGTGCCAGCAGCTTGGTAGCGGGAGGGGTACGAGAGACCCAGTACTTC.

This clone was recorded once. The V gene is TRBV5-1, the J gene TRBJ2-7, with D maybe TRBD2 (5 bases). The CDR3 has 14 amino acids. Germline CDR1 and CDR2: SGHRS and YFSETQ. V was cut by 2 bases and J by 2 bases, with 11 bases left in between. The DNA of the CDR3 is TGCGCCAGCAGCTTCGGAGGCAAAACCTACGAGCAGTACTTC. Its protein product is CASSFGGKTYEQYF.

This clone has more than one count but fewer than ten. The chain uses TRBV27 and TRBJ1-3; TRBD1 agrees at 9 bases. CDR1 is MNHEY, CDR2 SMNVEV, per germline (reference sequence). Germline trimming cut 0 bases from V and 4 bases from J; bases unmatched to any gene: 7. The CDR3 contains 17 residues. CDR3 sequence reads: CASSLSGTGFAGNTIYF. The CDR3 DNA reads TGTGCCAGCAGTTTATCAGGGACAGGGTTTGCCGGAAACACCATATATTTT.

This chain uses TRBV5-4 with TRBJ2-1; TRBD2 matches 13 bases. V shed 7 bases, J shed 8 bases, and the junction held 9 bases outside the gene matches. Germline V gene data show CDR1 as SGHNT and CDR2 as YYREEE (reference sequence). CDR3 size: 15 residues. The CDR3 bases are TGTGCCAGCTCCGAGGGACTAGCGGGATCCGATGAGCAGTTCTTC. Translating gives CASSEGLAGSDEQFF.

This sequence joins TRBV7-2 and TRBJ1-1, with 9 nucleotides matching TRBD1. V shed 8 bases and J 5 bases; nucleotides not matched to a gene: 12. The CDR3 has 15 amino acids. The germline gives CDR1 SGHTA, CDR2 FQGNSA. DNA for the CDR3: TGTGCCAGCGGCCGGGACAGGGCTAAGGGGACTGAAGCTTTCTTT. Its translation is CASGRDRAKGTEAFF.

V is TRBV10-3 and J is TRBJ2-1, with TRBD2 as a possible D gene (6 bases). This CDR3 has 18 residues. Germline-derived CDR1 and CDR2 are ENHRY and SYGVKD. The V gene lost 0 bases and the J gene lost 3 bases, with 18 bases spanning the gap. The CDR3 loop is CAISESILPGDFYNEQFF. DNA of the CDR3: TGTGCCATCAGTGAGTCGATATTGCCGGGGGATTTCTACAATGAGCAGTTCTTC.

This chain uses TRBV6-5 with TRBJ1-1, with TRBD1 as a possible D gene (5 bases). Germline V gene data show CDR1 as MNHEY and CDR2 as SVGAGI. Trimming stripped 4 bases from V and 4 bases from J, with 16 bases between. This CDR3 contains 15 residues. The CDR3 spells CASSLGAGGGTEAFF. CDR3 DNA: TGTGCCAGCAGTTTAGGGGCGGGGGGTGGCACTGAAGCTTTCTTT.

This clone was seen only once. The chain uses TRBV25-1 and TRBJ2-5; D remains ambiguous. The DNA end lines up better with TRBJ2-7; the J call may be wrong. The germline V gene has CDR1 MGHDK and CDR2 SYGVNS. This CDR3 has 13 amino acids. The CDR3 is CASSEYDTYEQYF. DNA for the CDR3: TGTGCCAGCAGTGAATATGACACCTACGAGCAGTACTTC.

The CDR3 reads CASSLEQGAGELFF. The CDR3 bases are TGCGCCAGCAGCTTGGAACAGGGAGCCGGGGAGCTGTTTTTT. The V and J genes are TRBV5-1 and TRBJ2-2, with D maybe TRBD1 (6 bases). This CDR3 region has 14 residues. Germline CDR1 SGHRS, CDR2 YFSETQ. The V end was cut by 0 bases, the J end by 6 bases, with 9 bases between.

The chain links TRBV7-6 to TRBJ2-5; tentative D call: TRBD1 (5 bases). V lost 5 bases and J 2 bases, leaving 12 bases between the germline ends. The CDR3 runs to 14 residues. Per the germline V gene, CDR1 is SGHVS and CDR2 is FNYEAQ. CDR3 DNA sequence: TGTGCCAGCAGCAAACCCCAGGGTCAAGAGACCCAGTACTTC. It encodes CASSKPQGQETQYF.

CDR3 in DNA: TGTGCCAGCAGCCGACGGACTAGCGTCGATGAGCAGTTCTTC. Protein sequence: CASSRRTSVDEQFF. V and J are TRBV13 and TRBJ2-1; 9 bases line up with TRBD2. Germline V gene data show CDR1 as PRHDT and CDR2 as FYEKMQ (reference sequence). V shed 5 bases, J shed 8 bases, and the junction held 7 bases outside the gene matches. This CDR3 has 14 amino acids. The whole variable domain, filled in from reference TRBV13 and TRBJ2-1, reads AAGVIQSPRHLIKEKRETATLKCYPIPRHDTVYWYQQGPGQDPQFLISFYEKMQSDKGSIPDRFSAQQFSDYHSELNMSSLELGDSALYFCASSRRTSVDEQFFGPGTRLTVL.

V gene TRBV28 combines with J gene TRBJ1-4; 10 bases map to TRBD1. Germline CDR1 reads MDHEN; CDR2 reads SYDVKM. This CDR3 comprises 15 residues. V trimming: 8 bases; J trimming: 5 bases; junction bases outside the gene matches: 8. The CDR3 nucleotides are TGTGCCAGCGAAGAGAAGGGACAGGGGAATGAAAAACTGTTTTTT. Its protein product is CASEEKGQGNEKLFF.

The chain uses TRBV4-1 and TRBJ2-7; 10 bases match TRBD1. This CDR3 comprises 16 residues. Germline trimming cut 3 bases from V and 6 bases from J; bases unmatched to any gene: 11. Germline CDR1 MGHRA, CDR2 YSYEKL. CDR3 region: CASSHDVPGQGSEQYF. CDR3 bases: TGCGCCAGCAGCCACGACGTGCCGGGACAGGGGAGCGAGCAGTACTTC.

The CDR3 DNA reads as TGCAGCGTGAACCCTGGAGGGCTCTATGGCTACACCTTC. It specifies CSVNPGGLYGYTF. This chain joins TRBV29-1 and TRBJ1-2; no firm D call. Germline assignment: CDR1 SQVTM and CDR2 ANQGSEA. The CDR3 runs 13 residues. V lost 6 bases to trimming and J lost 4 bases, with 15 bases between them.

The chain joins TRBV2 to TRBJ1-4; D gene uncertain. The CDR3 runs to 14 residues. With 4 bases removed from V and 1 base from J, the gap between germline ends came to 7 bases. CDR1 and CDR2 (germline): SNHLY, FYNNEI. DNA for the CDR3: TGTGCCAGCAGTGTGGGCAGAACTAATGAAAAACTGTTTTTT. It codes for CASSVGRTNEKLFF. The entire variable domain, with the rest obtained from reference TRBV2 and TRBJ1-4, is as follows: EPEVTQTPSHQVTQMGQEVILRCVPISNHLYFYWYRQILGQKVEFLVSFYNNEISEKSEIFDDQFSVERPDGSNFTLKIRSTKLEDSAMYFCASSVGRTNEKLFFGSGTQLSVL.